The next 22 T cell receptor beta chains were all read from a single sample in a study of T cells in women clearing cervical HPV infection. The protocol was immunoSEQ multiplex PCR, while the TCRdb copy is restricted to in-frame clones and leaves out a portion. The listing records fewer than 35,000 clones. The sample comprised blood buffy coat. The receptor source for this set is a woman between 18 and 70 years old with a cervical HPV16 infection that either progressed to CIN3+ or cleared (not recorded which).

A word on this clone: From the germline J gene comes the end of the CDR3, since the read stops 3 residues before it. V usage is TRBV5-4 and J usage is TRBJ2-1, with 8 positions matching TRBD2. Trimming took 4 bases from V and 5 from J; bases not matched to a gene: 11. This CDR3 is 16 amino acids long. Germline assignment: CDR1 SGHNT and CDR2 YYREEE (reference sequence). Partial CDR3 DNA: TGTGCCAGCAGCATAGATGGACTAGCTTTTAACAATGAG. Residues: CASSIDGLAFNNE. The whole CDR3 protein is CASSIDGLAFNNEQFF. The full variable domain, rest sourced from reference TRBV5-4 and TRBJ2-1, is ETGVTQSPTHLIKTRGQQVTLRCSSQSGHNTVSWYQQALGQGPQFIFQYYREEENGRGNFPPRFSGLQFPNYSSELNVNALELDDSALYLCASSIDGLAFNNEQFFGPGTRLTVL.

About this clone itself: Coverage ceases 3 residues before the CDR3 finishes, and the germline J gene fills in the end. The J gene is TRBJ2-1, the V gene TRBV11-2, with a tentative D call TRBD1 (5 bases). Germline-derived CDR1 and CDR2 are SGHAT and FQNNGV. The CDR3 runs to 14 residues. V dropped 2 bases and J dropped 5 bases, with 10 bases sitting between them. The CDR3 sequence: CASSLSGYDNEQFF. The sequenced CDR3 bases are TGTGCCAGCAGCTTATCAGGGTACGACAATGAG.

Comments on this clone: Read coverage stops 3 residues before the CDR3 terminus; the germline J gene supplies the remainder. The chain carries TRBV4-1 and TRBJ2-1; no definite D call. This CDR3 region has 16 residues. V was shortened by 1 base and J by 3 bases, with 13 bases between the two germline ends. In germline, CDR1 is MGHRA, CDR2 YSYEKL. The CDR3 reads CASSQVRLQIYNEQFF. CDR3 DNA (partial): TGCGCCAGCAGCCAAGTAAGGCTTCAGATCTACAATGAG.

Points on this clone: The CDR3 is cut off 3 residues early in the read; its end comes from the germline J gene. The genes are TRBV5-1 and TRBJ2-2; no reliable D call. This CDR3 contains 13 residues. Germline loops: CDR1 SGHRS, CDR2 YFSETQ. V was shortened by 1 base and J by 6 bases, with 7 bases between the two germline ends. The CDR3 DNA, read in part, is TGCGCCAGCAGCTTGAGCGTGTCCGGGGAG. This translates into CASSLSVSGE. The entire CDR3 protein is CASSLSVSGELFF.

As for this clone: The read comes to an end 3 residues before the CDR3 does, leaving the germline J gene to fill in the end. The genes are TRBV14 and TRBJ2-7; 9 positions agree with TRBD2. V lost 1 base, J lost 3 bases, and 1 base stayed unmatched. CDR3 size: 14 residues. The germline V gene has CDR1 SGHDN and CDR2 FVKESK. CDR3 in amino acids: CASSQASGDYEQYF. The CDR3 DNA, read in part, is TGTGCCAGCAGCCAAGCTAGCGGGGACTACGAG. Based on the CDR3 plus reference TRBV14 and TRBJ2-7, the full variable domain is EAGVTQFPSHSVIEKGQTVTLRCDPISGHDNLYWYRRVMGKEIKFLLHFVKESKQDESGMPNNRFLAERTGGTYSTLKVQPAELEDSGVYFCASSQASGDYEQYFGPGTRLTVT.

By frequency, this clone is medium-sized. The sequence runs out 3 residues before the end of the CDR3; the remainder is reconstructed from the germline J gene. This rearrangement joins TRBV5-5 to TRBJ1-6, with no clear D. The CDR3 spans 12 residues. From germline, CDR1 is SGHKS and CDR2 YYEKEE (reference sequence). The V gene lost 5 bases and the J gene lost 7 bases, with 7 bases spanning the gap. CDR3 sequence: CASSHGNSPLHF. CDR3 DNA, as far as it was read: TGTGCCAGCAGTCACGGGAATTCACCC.

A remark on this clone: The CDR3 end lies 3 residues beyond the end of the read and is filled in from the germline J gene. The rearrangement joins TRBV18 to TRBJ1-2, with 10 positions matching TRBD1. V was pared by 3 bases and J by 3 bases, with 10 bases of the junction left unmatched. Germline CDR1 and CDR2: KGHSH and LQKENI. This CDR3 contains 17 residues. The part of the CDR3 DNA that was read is TGTGCCAGCTCACCCGTCCCGGGACAGGGGTACGACTATGGC. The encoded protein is CASSPVPGQGYDYG. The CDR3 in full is CASSPVPGQGYDYGYTF. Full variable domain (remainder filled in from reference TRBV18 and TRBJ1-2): NAGVMQNPRHLVRRRGQEARLRCSPMKGHSHVYWYRQLPEEGLKFMVYLQKENIIDESGMPKERFSAEFPKEGPSILRIQQVVRGDSAAYFCASSPVPGQGYDYGYTFGSGTRLTVV.

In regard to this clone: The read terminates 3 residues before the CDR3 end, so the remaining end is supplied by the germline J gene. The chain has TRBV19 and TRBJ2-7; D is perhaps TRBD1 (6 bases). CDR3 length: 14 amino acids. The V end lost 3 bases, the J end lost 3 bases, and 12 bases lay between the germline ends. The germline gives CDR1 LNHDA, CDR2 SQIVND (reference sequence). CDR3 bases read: TGTGCCAGTAGTATCAGGGGTTCCCTCTACGAG. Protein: CASSIRGSLYE. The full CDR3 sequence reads CASSIRGSLYEQYF.

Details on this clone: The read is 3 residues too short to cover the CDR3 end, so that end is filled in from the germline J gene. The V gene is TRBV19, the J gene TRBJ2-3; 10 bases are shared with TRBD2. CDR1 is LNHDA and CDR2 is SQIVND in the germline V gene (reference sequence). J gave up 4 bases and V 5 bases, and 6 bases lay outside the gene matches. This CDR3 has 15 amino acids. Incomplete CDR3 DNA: TGTGCCAGTAGTTCTGCTAGCGGGAGTTCAGATACG. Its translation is CASSSASGSSDT. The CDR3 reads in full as CASSSASGSSDTQYF.

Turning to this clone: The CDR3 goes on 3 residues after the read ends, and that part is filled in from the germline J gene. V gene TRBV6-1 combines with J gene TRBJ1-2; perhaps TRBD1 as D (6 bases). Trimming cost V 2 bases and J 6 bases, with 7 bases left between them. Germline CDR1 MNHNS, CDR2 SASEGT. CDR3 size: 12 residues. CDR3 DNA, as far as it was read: TGTGCCAGCAGTGAATACAGGGATGGC. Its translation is CASSEYRDG. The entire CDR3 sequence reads CASSEYRDGYTF.

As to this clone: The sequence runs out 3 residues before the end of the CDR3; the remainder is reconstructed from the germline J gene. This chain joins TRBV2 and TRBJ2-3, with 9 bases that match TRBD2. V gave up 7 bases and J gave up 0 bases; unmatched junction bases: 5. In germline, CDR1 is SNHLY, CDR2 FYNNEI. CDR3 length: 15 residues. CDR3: CASNVAGASTDTQYF. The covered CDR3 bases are TGTGCCAGCAACGTAGCGGGAGCCAGCACAGATACG.

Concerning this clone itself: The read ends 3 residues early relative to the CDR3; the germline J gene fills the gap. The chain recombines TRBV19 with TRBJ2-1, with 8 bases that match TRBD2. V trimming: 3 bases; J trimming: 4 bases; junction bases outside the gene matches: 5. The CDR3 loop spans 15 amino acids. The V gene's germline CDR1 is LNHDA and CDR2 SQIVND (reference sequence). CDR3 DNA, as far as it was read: TGTGCCAGTAGTATCGCGGGAGGAGCGTACAATGAG. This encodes CASSIAGGAYNE. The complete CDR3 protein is CASSIAGGAYNEQFF. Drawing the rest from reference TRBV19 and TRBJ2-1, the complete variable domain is DGGITQSPKYLFRKEGQNVTLSCEQNLNHDAMYWYRQDPGQGLRLIYYSQIVNDFQKGDIAEGYSVSREKKESFPLTVTSAQKNPTAFYLCASSIAGGAYNEQFFGPGTRLTVL.

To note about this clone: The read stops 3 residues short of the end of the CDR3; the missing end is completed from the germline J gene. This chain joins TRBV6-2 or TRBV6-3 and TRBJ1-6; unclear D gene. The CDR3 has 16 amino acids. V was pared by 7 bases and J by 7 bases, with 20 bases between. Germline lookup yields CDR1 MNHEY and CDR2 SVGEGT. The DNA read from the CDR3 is TGTGCCAGCACCCCAGGAGGGCACATCCCAAATTCACCC. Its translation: CASTPGGHIPNSP. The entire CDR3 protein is CASTPGGHIPNSPLHF.

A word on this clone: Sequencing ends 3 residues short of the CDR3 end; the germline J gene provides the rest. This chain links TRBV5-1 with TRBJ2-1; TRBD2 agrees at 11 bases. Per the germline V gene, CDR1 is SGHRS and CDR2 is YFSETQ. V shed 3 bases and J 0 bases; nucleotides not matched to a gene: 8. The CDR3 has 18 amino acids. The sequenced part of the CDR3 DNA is TGCGCCAGCAGCTCCGGGACTAGCGGCAAGAGCTCCTACAATGAG. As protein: CASSSGTSGKSSYNE. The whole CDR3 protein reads CASSSGTSGKSSYNEQFF.

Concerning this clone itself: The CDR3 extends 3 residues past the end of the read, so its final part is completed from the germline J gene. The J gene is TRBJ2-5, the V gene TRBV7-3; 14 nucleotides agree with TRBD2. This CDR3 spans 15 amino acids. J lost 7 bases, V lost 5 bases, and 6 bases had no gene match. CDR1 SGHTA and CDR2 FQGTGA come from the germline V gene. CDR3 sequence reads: CASSTGTSGRWTQYF. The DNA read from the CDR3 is TGTGCCAGCAGCACGGGGACTAGCGGGAGATGGACC.

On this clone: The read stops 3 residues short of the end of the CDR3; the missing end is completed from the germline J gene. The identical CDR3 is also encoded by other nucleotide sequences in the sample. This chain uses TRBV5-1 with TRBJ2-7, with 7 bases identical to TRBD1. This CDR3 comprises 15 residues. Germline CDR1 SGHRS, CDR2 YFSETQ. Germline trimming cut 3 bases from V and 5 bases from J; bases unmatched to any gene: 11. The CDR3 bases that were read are TGCGCCAGCAGCTGGACGGCGACTCAGGGGGACGAG. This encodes CASSWTATQGDE. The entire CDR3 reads CASSWTATQGDEQYF.

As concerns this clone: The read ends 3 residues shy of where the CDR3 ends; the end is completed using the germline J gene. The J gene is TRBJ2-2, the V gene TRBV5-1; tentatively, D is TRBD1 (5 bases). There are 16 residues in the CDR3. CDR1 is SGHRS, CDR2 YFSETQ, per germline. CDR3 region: CASSRDNRLGDEKLFF. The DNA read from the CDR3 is TGCGCCAGCAGCCGAGATAACAGGTTAGGCGATGAAAAG.

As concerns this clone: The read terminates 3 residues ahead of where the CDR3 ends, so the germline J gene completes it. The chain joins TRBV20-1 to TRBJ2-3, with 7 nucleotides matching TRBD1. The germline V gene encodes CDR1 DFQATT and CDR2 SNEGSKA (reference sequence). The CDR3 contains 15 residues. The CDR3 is CSARDENRGAQPQYF. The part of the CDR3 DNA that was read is TGCAGTGCTAGAGATGAAAACAGGGGAGCTCAGCCG.

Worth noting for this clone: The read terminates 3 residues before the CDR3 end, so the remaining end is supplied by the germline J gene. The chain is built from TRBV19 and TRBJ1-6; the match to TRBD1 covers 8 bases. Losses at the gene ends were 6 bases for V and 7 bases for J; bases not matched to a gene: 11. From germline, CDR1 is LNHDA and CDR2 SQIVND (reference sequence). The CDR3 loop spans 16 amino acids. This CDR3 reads CASSPGTGFLNSPLHF. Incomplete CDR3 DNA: TGTGCCAGTAGCCCCGGGACAGGCTTCTTGAATTCACCC. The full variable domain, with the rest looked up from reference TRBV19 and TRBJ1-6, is DGGITQSPKYLFRKEGQNVTLSCEQNLNHDAMYWYRQDPGQGLRLIYYSQIVNDFQKGDIAEGYSVSREKKESFPLTVTSAQKNPTAFYLCASSPGTGFLNSPLHFGNGTRLTVT.

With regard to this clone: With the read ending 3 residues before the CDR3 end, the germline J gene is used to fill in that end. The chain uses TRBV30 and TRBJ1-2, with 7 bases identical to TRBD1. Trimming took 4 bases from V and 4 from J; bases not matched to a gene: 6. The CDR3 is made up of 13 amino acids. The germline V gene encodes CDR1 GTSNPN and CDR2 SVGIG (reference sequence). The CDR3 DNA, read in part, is TGTGCCTGGACTTTTGACAGGGCCTATGGC. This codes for CAWTFDRAYG. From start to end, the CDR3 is CAWTFDRAYGYTF.

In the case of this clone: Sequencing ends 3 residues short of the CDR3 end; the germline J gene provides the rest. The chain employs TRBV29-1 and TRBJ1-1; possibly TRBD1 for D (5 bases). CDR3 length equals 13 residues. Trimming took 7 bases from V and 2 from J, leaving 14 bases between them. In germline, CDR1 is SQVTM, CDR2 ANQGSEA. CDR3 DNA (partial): TGCAGCGCTTGGGGCGGGGAAAACACTGAA. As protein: CSAWGGENTE. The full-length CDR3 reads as CSAWGGENTEAFF.

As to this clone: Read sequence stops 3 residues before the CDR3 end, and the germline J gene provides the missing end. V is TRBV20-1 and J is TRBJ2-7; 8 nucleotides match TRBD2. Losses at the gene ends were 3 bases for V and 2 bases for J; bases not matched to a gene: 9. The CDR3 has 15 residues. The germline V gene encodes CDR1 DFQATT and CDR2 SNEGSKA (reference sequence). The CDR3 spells CSASSPSGYTYEQYF. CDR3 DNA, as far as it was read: TGCAGTGCTAGTAGTCCTAGCGGGTACACCTACGAG.